Presented here are 23 T cell receptor beta chains from one specimen sequenced in a study of blood T cell repertoires in COVID-19. The repertoire was sequenced with immunoSEQ multiplex PCR; TCRdb's copy has only in-frame clones and lacks some. The table includes under 200,000 clones, 88% detected once. Sample: peripheral blood. These receptors all come from a man aged 35-49 years with active or convalescent COVID-19.

V and J are TRBV28 and TRBJ1-1, with 7 bases identical to TRBD1. The CDR3 runs 14 residues. Germline CDR1 and CDR2: MDHEN and SYDVKM. After removal of 6 bases from V and 5 bases from J, the junction contained 9 bases not matched to a gene. The CDR3 sequence: CASRLQGLGTEAFF. As DNA, the CDR3 is TGTGCCAGCAGGCTACAGGGGCTGGGGACTGAAGCTTTCTTT.

The CDR3 region has the DNA TGTGCCAGCAGTTTATCCCCCCCGCGGAGGCTCGACACCGGGGAGCTGTTTTTT. The encoded protein is CASSLSPPRRLDTGELFF. The rearrangement joins TRBV27 to TRBJ2-2, with D maybe TRBD2 (5 bases). The CDR3 is 18 residues long. Germline loops: CDR1 MNHEY, CDR2 SMNVEV (reference sequence). Trimming pared 0 bases from V and 3 bases from J, leaving 17 bases between.

This chain joins TRBV19 and TRBJ2-2, with 9 nucleotides matching TRBD1. Looked up from germline, CDR1 is LNHDA and CDR2 is SQIVND (reference sequence). Germline trimming cut 3 bases from V and 7 bases from J; bases unmatched to any gene: 9. The CDR3 length is 16 residues. The CDR3 DNA reads TGTGCCAGTAGTATTTTGGGACAGGGAGCGGGCGGGGAGCTGTTTTTT. The encoded protein is CASSILGQGAGGELFF.

This rearrangement joins TRBV7-8 to TRBJ2-1; D gene ambiguous. This CDR3 spans 16 amino acids. The V end was cut by 1 base, the J end by 7 bases, with 17 bases between. Germline lookup yields CDR1 SGHVS and CDR2 FQNEAQ. DNA for the CDR3: TGTGCCAGCAGCTTAGTGGGCCTGCCCCGTAGGAATGAGCAGTTCTTC. Translation: CASSLVGLPRRNEQFF.

The chain recombines TRBV5-1 with TRBJ2-3, with 8 bases fitting TRBD2. CDR1 is SGHRS, CDR2 YFSETQ, per germline. This CDR3 has 16 residues. Trimming removed 0 bases from V and 1 base from J; junction bases left unmatched: 4. CDR3 residues: CASSLEAGGGTDTQYF. For the CDR3, the DNA is TGCGCCAGCAGCTTGGAGGCGGGAGGAGGCACAGATACGCAGTATTTT.

This sequence joins TRBV18 and TRBJ2-3, with D possibly matching TRBD1 (6 bases). This CDR3 is built from 15 residues. Germline assignment: CDR1 KGHSH and CDR2 LQKENI. Trimming shortened V by 3 bases and J by 4 bases, and 14 bases separated the two germline ends. CDR3 sequence: CASSPQFRGSDTQYF. In DNA form, the CDR3 reads TGTGCCAGCTCACCTCAGTTCAGGGGTTCAGATACGCAGTATTTT.

V gene TRBV29-1 combines with J gene TRBJ2-2; 8 bases agree with TRBD1. This CDR3 comprises 17 residues. V lost 3 bases, J lost 2 bases, and 11 bases stayed unmatched. The germline V gene has CDR1 SQVTM and CDR2 ANQGSEA. The CDR3: CSVEGLVAGGNTGELFF. In DNA, the CDR3 is TGCAGCGTTGAGGGTTTAGTGGCAGGGGGCAACACCGGGGAGCTGTTTTTT.

This clone showed up just a few times. The genes are TRBV18 and TRBJ1-5, with a possible D match to TRBD1 (5 bases). The CDR3 totals 13 residues. The V end lost 2 bases, the J end lost 5 bases, and 7 bases lay between the germline ends. The germline gives CDR1 KGHSH, CDR2 LQKENI. CDR3 protein: CASSPKQDQPQHF. CDR3 nucleotides: TGTGCCAGCTCACCAAAACAGGATCAGCCCCAGCATTTT.

V is TRBV24-1 and J is TRBJ2-1; 8 bases are shared with TRBD2. CDR1 and CDR2 (germline): KGHDR, SFDVKD. Unmatched junction bases numbered 6, after V lost 4 bases and J lost 2 bases. CDR3 length: 16 residues. Written as DNA, the CDR3 is TGTGCCACCAGTGACCCCAGCGGGAGTCCCTACAATGAGCAGTTCTTC. Protein sequence: CATSDPSGSPYNEQFF.

This clone has only one observation. The V and J genes are TRBV28 and TRBJ1-2; TRBD1 matches 9 bases. V lost 6 bases to trimming and J lost 4 bases; unmatched junction nucleotides: 27. From germline, CDR1 is MDHEN and CDR2 SYDVKM. There are 21 residues in the CDR3. CDR3 loop: CASRTMSGRGVGGTGIYGYTF. CDR3 DNA: TGTGCCAGCAGGACCATGAGCGGCCGCGGTGTTGGGGGGACAGGGATCTATGGCTACACCTTC.

This chain uses TRBV10-3 with TRBJ2-1; D might be TRBD2 (6 bases). The CDR3 has 17 amino acids. The V gene's germline CDR1 is ENHRY and CDR2 SYGVKD. Trimming took off 2 bases at V and 4 bases at J, with 18 bases between the two ends. The CDR3 DNA is TGTGCCATCAGTGAGACGTCAATCGGCGGGGCGTACAATGAGCAGTTCTTC. Translating it yields CAISETSIGGAYNEQFF.

The chain employs TRBV10-3 and TRBJ1-2; D not certain. Germline V gene lookup returns CDR1 ENHRY and CDR2 SYGVKD. This CDR3 is built from 15 residues. V was trimmed by 0 bases and J by 5 bases, leaving 13 bases between them. For the CDR3, the DNA is TGTGCCATCAGTGAGTCGTCGGGTCCTTTTTATGGCTACACCTTC. It is translated as CAISESSGPFYGYTF.

The J gene is TRBJ2-1, the V gene TRBV6-5, with 9 bases aligning to TRBD1. This CDR3 comprises 14 residues. CDR1 is MNHEY and CDR2 is SVGAGI in the germline V gene. The V and J ends lost 11 bases and 2 bases, in that order; junction bases with no gene match: 7. Here the CDR3 DNA reads TGTGCCGGACTACGACAGGGGGCCTACAATGAGCAGTTCTTC. Amino acid sequence: CAGLRQGAYNEQFF.

V usage is TRBV5-1 and J usage is TRBJ1-2, with D possibly being TRBD1 (6 bases). The CDR3 length is 14 residues. The V end lost 5 bases, the J end lost 4 bases, and 15 bases lay between the germline ends. The germline CDR1 and CDR2 sequences are SGHRS and YFSETQ. The CDR3 protein is CASREQGDSYGYTF. The CDR3 DNA is TGCGCCAGCAGGGAACAGGGTGATTCCTATGGCTACACCTTC.

The rearrangement joins TRBV3-1 (or the pseudogene TRBV3-2) to TRBJ1-1; perhaps TRBD1 as D (5 bases). The CDR3 length is 14 residues. Germline loops: CDR1 LGHDT, CDR2 YNNKEL (reference sequence). Trimming cost V 2 bases and J 3 bases, with 10 bases left between them. The CDR3: CASSQWGGYTEAFF. In nucleotides, the CDR3 is TGTGCCAGCAGCCAATGGGGGGGATACACTGAAGCTTTCTTT.

The J gene is TRBJ1-5, the V gene TRBV27; the match to TRBD1 covers 9 bases. Trimming cost V 5 bases and J 0 bases; bases outside gene matches: 11. CDR1 and CDR2 from the germline V gene are MNHEY and SMNVEV (reference sequence). This CDR3 region has 18 residues. For the CDR3, the DNA is TGTGCCAGCAGTGATACAGGGGGCTCCGTCTATAGCAATCAGCCCCAGCATTTT. Translated: CASSDTGGSVYSNQPQHF.

The CDR3, as DNA: TGTGCCAGTAGTATTGGAGACAGGGGCTATGGCTACACCTTC. The encoded protein is CASSIGDRGYGYTF. The chain combines TRBV19 with TRBJ1-2, with 8 bases identical to TRBD1. Germline trimming cut 3 bases from V and 4 bases from J; bases unmatched to any gene: 4. Per the germline V gene, CDR1 is LNHDA and CDR2 is SQIVND (reference sequence). This CDR3 contains 14 residues.

The chain links TRBV19 to TRBJ1-2, with 11 bases identical to TRBD1. After removal of 10 bases from V and 7 bases from J, the junction contained 20 bases not matched to a gene. There are 17 residues in the CDR3. The germline V gene has CDR1 LNHDA and CDR2 SQIVND (reference sequence). CDR3 region: CATENKPGQGESRGYTF. The CDR3 nucleotides read TGTGCCACCGAAAACAAACCGGGACAGGGGGAGAGCCGTGGCTACACCTTC.

The V gene is TRBV9, the J gene TRBJ1-1; unclear D gene. The germline V gene has CDR1 SGDLS and CDR2 YYNGEE. V dropped 0 bases and J dropped 1 base, with 7 bases sitting between them. The CDR3 runs 14 residues. The CDR3 DNA sequence: TGTGCCAGCAGCGTAGTGGGCCCGAACACTGAAGCTTTCTTT. It encodes CASSVVGPNTEAFF.

This clone was counted once. The chain has TRBV5-1 and TRBJ2-2; tentatively, D is TRBD1 (6 bases). The CDR3 covers 13 residues. Between the trimmed V and J ends, which lost 9 bases and 3 bases, there was a span of 12 bases. CDR1 is SGHRS and CDR2 is YFSETQ in the germline V gene. This chain's CDR3 is CATRKGDTGELFF. CDR3 nucleotides: TGCGCCACCCGTAAGGGGGACACCGGGGAGCTGTTTTTT.

The chain couples TRBV10-3 to TRBJ2-1; maybe TRBD2 (5 bases). The CDR3 runs 13 residues. Germline V CDR1 and CDR2: ENHRY, SYGVKD. With 10 bases removed from V and 3 bases from J, the gap between germline ends came to 13 bases. The CDR3 region is CATETNLYNEQFF. The CDR3 DNA is TGTGCCACCGAGACTAATCTCTACAATGAGCAGTTCTTC.

V usage is TRBV12-3 or TRBV12-4 and J usage is TRBJ1-1; weak D call: TRBD1 (6 bases). Trimming shortened V by 8 bases and J by 4 bases, and 14 bases separated the two germline ends. The CDR3 spans 13 residues. The CDR3, as DNA: TGTGCCAGCCTAGGAGGGGGGGCCACTGAAGCTTTCTTT. It specifies CASLGGGATEAFF.

This rearrangement joins TRBV28 to TRBJ2-7, with 7 bases aligning to TRBD1. Germline trimming cut 5 bases from V and 2 bases from J; bases unmatched to any gene: 6. The CDR3 contains 14 residues. Germline V gene data show CDR1 as MDHEN and CDR2 as SYDVKM. CDR3 amino acids: CASSRRDRPYEQYF. CDR3 sequence (DNA): TGTGCCAGCAGTCGCCGGGACAGACCCTACGAGCAGTACTTC.